This TCR beta chain was sequenced for a study of T cell responses to AZD1222 COVID-19 vaccine. Overall study results and limits: Spike-specific TCR breadth rose after two AZD1222 doses, and depth rose as well. Donors were mostly white British, more females; clonal diversity possibly underestimated.

Worth noting for this clone: What it binds is unknown.

CDR1 is SGDLS and CDR2 is YYNGEE in the germline V gene. V shed 3 bases and J shed 4 bases, with 13 bases lying between them. The CDR3 runs to 14 residues. Clones were read by immunoSEQ multiplex PCR, and TCRdb kept only the in-frame ones, dropping some. This table has roughly 120,000 clones, approximately 86% appearing once. The sequence derives from an adult in good health. This material consisted of peripheral blood, taken on day 0 of AZD1222 vaccination. The chain employs TRBV9 and TRBJ1-2; perhaps TRBD1 as D (6 bases). CDR3 residues: CASSEGRGPYGYTF. As DNA, the CDR3 is TGTGCCAGCAGCGAAGGCAGGGGCCCCTATGGCTACACCTTC.